The following is a T cell receptor (beta chain) sequence with its context. The CDR3 length is 13 residues. With 4 bases removed from V and 7 bases from J, the gap between germline ends came to 13 bases. Germline V gene lookup returns CDR1 LGHDT and CDR2 YNNKEL (reference sequence). The data were taken from a study of blood T cell repertoires in COVID-19. Study at large: PBMCs, B-cell-depleted T cells, or T cells provided the cDNA or gDNA that made up the material.

Produced via immunoSEQ multiplex PCR; TCRdb's table is partial and in-frame only. Counted here are some 250,000 clones, 75% to 90% occurring once; the ten biggest clones make up 3% to 3.5%. What was sequenced was peripheral blood. The clonotype originates from a woman in her thirties who had recovered from COVID-19. The V call is TRBV3-1 (or the pseudogene TRBV3-2), the J call TRBJ1-2; D perhaps matches TRBD1 (5 bases). The CDR3 loop reads CASSRTGQGGYTF. CDR3 sequence (DNA): TGTGCCAGCAGCCGAACAGGTCAGGGTGGCTACACCTTC.